This TCR beta chain was sequenced for a study of blood T cell repertoires in COVID-19. Whole-study context: Spain, Italy and the United States supplied samples that represented acute and convalescent COVID-19.

V was shortened by 6 bases and J by 0 bases, with 6 bases between the two germline ends. This CDR3 region has 13 residues. Germline lookup yields CDR1 MNHEY and CDR2 SVGAGI. Assay: immunoSEQ multiplex PCR; the TCRdb copy retains only in-frame clones and omits some. Here the sample spans about 270,000 clones, roughly nine tenths being singletons. This clone showed up just once. Recruits, aged about 18 to 95 years, lived in 24 US areas. Cohorts were based on clinical histories the participants reported. Two consecutive negative NP/OP PCR tests, clearance, or resolved symptoms defined Cohort 3 recovery. This chain links TRBV6-5 with TRBJ1-5; TRBD1 is a possible D gene (5 bases). Sample: PBMCs or T cells enriched from blood (not recorded which). This TCR came from a woman in her fifties or sixties who had recovered from COVID-19. The CDR3 sequence is CASRGLSNQPQHF. The CDR3 DNA is TGTGCCAGCAGGGGACTTAGCAATCAGCCCCAGCATTTT.